This T cell receptor (beta chain) was obtained from a study of cytomegalovirus exposure and HLA in healthy donors. The CDR3 contains 11 residues. Germline CDR1 SGHRS, CDR2 YFSETQ. V lost 6 bases, J lost 2 bases, and 5 bases lay in between. The PCR made use of 60 Vbeta and 13 Jbeta primers. The assay was immunoSEQ multiplex PCR, and TCRdb's table has in-frame clones only and misses some. The table has about 160,000 clones, 75% to 90% seen once. This clone came up a few times. The sample was PBMCs. V is TRBV5-1 and J is TRBJ1-1; D remains unclear. This sequence was found in a woman aged 18-30 years in good health and CMV-seronegative. DNA of the CDR3: TGCGCCAGCACAGTTAACACTGAAGCTTTCTTT. It specifies CASTVNTEAFF.